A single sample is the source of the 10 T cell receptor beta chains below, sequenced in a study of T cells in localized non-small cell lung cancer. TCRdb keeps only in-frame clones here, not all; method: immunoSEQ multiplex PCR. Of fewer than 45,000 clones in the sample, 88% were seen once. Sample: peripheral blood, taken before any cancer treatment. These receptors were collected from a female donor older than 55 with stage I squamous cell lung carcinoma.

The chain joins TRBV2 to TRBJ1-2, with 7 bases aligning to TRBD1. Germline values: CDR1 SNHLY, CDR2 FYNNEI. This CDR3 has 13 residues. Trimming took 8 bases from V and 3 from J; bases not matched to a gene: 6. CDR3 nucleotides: TGTGCCAGCCTTATGGGACAGCACTATGGCTACACCTTC. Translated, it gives CASLMGQHYGYTF.

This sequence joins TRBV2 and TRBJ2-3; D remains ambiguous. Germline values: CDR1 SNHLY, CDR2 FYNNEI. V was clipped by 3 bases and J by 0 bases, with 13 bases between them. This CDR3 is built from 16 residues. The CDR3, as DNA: TGTGCCAGCAGTGAGATGGGCGCCCCTAGCACAGATACGCAGTATTTT. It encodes CASSEMGAPSTDTQYF.

The CDR3 DNA reads as TGCGCCAGCAGACGACAGGGGGAGCTAGTGGATGAGCAGTTCTTC. Translated: CASRRQGELVDEQFF. J is TRBJ2-1 and V is TRBV5-1, with 9 bases aligning to TRBD1. The germline V gene encodes CDR1 SGHRS and CDR2 YFSETQ. This CDR3 has 15 amino acids. V lost 5 bases to trimming and J lost 8 bases; unmatched junction nucleotides: 11. Full variable domain (remainder filled in from reference TRBV5-1 and TRBJ2-1): KAGVTQTPRYLIKTRGQQVTLSCSPISGHRSVSWYQQTPGQGLQFLFEYFSETQRNKGNFPGRFSGRQFSNSRSEMNVSTLELGDSALYLCASRRQGELVDEQFFGPGTRLTVL.

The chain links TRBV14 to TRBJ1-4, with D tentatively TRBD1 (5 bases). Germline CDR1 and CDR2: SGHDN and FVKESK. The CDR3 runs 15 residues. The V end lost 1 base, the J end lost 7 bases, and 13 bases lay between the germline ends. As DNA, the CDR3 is TGTGCCAGCAGCCAAGGCGCAGGGAGGACTGAAAAACTGTTTTTT. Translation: CASSQGAGRTEKLFF.

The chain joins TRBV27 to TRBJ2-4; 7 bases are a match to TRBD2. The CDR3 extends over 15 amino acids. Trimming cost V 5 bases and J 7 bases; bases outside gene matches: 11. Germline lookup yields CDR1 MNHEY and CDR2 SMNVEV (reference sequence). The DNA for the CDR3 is TGTGCCAGCAGTCCGCTCGGCGGGAGCATGAACATTCAGTACTTC. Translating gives CASSPLGGSMNIQYF.

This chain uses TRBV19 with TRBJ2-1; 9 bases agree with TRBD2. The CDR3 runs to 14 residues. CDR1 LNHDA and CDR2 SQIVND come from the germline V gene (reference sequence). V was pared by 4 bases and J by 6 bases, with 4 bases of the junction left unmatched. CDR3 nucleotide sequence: TGTGCCAGTAGTAGCGGGAGGGCAGGCAATGAGCAGTTCTTC. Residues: CASSSGRAGNEQFF.

In DNA, the CDR3 is TGTGCCAGCAGCGTAGTAGGCGGCACCGGGGAGCTGTTTTTT. Translation: CASSVVGGTGELFF. This rearrangement joins TRBV9 to TRBJ2-2; D is undetermined. The CDR3 is made up of 14 amino acids. Germline CDR1 and CDR2: SGDLS and YYNGEE. Trimming took off 0 bases at V and 4 bases at J, with 7 bases between the two ends.

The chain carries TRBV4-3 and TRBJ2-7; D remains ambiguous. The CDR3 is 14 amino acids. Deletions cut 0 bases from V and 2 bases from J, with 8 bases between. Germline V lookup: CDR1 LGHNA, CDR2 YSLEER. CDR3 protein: CASSQETVAYEQYF. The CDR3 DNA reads TGCGCCAGCAGCCAAGAAACGGTAGCCTACGAGCAGTACTTC.

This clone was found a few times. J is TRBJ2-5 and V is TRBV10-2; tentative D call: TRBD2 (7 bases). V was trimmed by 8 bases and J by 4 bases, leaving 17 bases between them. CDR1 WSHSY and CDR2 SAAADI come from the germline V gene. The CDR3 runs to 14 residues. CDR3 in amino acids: CASGEGGARETQYF. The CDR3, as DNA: TGCGCCAGCGGGGAAGGGGGGGCACGAGAGACCCAGTACTTC.

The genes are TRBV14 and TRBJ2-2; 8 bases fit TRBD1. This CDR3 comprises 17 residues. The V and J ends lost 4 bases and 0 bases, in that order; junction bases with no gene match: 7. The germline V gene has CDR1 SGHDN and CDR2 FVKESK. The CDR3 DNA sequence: TGTGCCAGCAGCCTGCCCCGGACAGGGACGAACACCGGGGAGCTGTTTTTT. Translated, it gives CASSLPRTGTNTGELFF.